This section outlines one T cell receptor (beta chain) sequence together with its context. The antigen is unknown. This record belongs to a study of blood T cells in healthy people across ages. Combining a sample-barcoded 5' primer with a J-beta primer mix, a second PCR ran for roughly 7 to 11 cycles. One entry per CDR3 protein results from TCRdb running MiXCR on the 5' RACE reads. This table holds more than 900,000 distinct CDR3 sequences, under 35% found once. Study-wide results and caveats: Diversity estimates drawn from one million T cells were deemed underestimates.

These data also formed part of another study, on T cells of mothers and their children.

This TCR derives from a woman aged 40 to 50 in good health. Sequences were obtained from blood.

The CDR3 DNA sequence: TGTGCCACCAGCTTCGGGGGGATAGGGTATGGCTACACCTTC. Its translation is CATSFGGIGYGYTF. This chain connects TRBV15 to TRBJ1-2, with D possibly TRBD1 on 5 matching bases. Trimming removed 5 bases at V and 5 bases at J, with 15 bases between. CDR3 length equals 14 residues. Germline-derived CDR1 and CDR2 are LNHNV and YYDKDF (reference sequence).